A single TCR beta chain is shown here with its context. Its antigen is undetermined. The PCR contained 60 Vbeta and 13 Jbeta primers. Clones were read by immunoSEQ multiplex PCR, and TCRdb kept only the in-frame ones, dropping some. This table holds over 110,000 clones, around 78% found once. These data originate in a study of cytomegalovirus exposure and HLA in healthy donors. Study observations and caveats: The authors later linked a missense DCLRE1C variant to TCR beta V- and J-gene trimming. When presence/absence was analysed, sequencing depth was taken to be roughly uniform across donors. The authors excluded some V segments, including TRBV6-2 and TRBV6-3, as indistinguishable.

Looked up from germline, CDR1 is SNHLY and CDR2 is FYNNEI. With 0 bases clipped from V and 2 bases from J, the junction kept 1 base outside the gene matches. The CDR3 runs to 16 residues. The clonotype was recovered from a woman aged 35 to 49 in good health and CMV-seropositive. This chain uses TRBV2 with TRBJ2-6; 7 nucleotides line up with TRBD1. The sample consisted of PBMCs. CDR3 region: CASSEAQGAGANVLTF. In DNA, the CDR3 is TGTGCCAGCAGTGAAGCGCAGGGGGCTGGGGCCAACGTCCTGACTTTC.